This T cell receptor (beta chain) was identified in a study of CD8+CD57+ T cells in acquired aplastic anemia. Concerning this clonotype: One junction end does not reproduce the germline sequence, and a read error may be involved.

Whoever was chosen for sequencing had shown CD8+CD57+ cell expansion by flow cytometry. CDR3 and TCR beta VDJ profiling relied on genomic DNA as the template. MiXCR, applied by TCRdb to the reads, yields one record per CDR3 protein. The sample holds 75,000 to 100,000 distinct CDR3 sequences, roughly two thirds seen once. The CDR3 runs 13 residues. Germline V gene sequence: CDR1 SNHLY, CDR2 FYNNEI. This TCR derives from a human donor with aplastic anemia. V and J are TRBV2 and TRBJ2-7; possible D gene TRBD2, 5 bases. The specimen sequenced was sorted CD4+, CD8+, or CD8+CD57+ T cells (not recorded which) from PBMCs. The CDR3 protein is CATSDPGSREQYF. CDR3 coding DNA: TGTGCCACCAGTGACCCGGGATCCCGCGAGCAGTACTTC.